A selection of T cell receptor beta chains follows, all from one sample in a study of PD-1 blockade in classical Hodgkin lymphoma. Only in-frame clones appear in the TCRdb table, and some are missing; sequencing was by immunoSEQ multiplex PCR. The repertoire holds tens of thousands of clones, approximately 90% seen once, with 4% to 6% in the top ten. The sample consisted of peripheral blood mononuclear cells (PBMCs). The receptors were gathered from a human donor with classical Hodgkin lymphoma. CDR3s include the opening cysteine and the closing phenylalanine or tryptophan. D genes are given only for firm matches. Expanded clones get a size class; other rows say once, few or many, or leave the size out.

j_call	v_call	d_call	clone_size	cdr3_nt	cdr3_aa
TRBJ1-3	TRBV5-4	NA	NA	TGTGCCAGCAGCTTGGGAACCGGGAGCAACTCTGGAAACACCATATATTTT	CASSLGTGSNSGNTIYF
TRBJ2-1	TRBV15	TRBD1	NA	TGTGCCACCAGCAGATGGGACAGGGATAATGAGCAGTTCTTC	CATSRWDRDNEQFF
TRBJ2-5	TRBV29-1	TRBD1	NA	TGCAGCGTCCTATTCGGATCGGACAGGGTATTAAGTGGGGAGACCCAGTACTTC	CSVLFGSDRVLSGETQYF
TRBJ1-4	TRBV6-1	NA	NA	TGTGCCAGCAGTCTGGACTTGACTAATGAAAAACTGTTTTTT	CASSLDLTNEKLFF
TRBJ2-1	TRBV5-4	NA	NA	TGTGCCAGCAGCTTGGAAGACAATGAGCAGTTCTTC	CASSLEDNEQFF
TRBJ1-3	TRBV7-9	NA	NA	TGTGCCAGCAGAACAGGTGACTCTGGAAACACCATATATTTT	CASRTGDSGNTIYF
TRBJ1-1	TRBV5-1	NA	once	TGCGCCAGCAGCTTGGAGGTCAACACTGAAGCTTTCTTT	CASSLEVNTEAFF
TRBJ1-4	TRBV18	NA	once	TGTGCCAGCTCACCACTGAGTTTAACTAATGAAAAACTGTTTTTT	CASSPLSLTNEKLFF
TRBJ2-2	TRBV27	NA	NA	TGTGCCAGCACCGAACTACACACCGGGGAGCTGTTTTTT	CASTELHTGELFF
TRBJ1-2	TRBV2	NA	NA	TGTGCCAGCAGTGATTGGGGGGTCGCCTATGGCTACACCTTC	CASSDWGVAYGYTF
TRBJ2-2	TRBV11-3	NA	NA	TGTGCCAGCAGCCTTGAGAACACCGGGGAGCTGTTTTTT	CASSLENTGELFF
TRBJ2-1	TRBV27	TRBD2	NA	TGTGCCAGCAGACCGACTAGCGGACATGAGCAGTTCTTC	CASRPTSGHEQFF
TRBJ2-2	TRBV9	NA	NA	TGTGCCAGCAGCACCCCTGGACGGGCGAACACCGGGGAGCTGTTTTTT	CASSTPGRANTGELFF
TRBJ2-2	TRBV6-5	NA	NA	TGTGCCAGCAGTTACTCGATACCCGGGGAGCTGTTTTTT	CASSYSIPGELFF
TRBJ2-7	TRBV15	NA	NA	TGTGCCACCAGCAGAGATGGGGTCGGTACTAGGGGCGAGCAGTACTTC	CATSRDGVGTRGEQYF
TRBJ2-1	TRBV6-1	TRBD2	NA	TGTGCCAGCAGTGCCGGGACTAGCGGGAGCAATGAGCAGTTCTTC	CASSAGTSGSNEQFF
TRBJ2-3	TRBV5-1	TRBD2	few	TGCGCCAGCAACCTCCTAGCGGGGACAGATACGCAGTATTTT	CASNLLAGTDTQYF
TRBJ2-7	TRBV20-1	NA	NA	TGCAGTGCTAGACTAGCTGGCGAGCAGTACTTC	CSARLAGEQYF
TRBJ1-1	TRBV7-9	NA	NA	TGTGCCAGCAGCTTAGAGGACACATCCCCGGCTTTCTTT	CASSLEDTSPAFF
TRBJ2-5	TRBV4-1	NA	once	TGCGCCAGCAGCCACGACAGGGAGGAGTTTGAGACCCAGTACTTC	CASSHDREEFETQYF
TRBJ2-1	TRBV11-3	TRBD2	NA	TGTGCCAGCAGCTTAGCCGTAGCGGGGAGGGTTTACGGTGAGCAGTTCTTC	CASSLAVAGRVYGEQFF
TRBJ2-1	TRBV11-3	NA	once	TGTGCCAGCAGCTTAGGGACGAGCTCCTACAATGAGCAGTTCTTC	CASSLGTSSYNEQFF
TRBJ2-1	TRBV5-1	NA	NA	TGCGCCAGCAGCTATGCAGGGTACTCCTACAATGAGCAGTTCTTC	CASSYAGYSYNEQFF
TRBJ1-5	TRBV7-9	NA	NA	TGTGCCAGCAGCTTAGGGGACCCGGGAGATCAGCCCCAGCATTTT	CASSLGDPGDQPQHF
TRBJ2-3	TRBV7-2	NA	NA	TGTGCCAGCAGCTTTTCCTTAGGGTCAGATACGCAGTATTTT	CASSFSLGSDTQYF
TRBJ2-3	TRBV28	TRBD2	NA	TGTGCCAGCAGTCTAGGGGTAGCGGGATCTTCAGATACGCAGTATTTT	CASSLGVAGSSDTQYF
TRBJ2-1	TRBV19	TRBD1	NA	TGTGCCAGTAGTATAACAGGGGGCTCCTACAATGAGCAGTTCTTC	CASSITGGSYNEQFF
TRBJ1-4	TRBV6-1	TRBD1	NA	TGTGCCAGCAGTGACTTTAAGCATGCAGGGGGGGAAAAACTGTTTTTT	CASSDFKHAGGEKLFF
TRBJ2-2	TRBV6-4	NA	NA	TGTGCCAGCAGCCCGATTCAGGTCTTTAACACCGGGGAGCTGTTTTTT	CASSPIQVFNTGELFF
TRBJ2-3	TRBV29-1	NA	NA	TGCAGCGTGGATACGCAGTATTTT	CSVDTQYF
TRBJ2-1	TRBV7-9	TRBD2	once	TGTGCCAGCAGCTTAGGACTAGCGGGAGTCGATGAGCAGTTCTTC	CASSLGLAGVDEQFF
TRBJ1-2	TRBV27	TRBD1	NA	TGTGCCAGCAGTGCAGGGGGCAGCGGTGGCTACACCTTC	CASSAGGSGGYTF
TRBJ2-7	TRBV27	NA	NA	TGTGCCAGCAGTCCGACTGGGCCTTTCGGCGAGCAGTACTTC	CASSPTGPFGEQYF
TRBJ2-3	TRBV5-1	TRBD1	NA	TGCGCCAGCAGCTTGGGACAGGGCGGCACAGATACGCAGTATTTT	CASSLGQGGTDTQYF
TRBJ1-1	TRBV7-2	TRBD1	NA	TGTGCCAGCAGCAGGGTACAGGGGATCACTGAAGCTTTCTTT	CASSRVQGITEAFF
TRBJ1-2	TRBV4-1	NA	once	TGCGCCAGCAGCCAATCGTACGGACATGGCTACACCTTC	CASSQSYGHGYTF
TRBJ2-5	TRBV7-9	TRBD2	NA	TGTGCCAGCAGCCCGCGGACTAGCGGGAGGGCCAGGGAGACCCAGTACTTC	CASSPRTSGRARETQYF
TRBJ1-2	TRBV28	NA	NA	TGTGCCAGCAGCCCATTAGGGGAGCCTACTAACTATGGCTACACCTTC	CASSPLGEPTNYGYTF
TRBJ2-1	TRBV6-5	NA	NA	TGTGCCAGCAGTCGGGACTCGTGGGGCAATGAGCAGTTCTTC	CASSRDSWGNEQFF
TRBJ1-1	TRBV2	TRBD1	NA	TGTGCCAGCAGTCCACAGGGGACACCGAACACTGAAGCTTTCTTT	CASSPQGTPNTEAFF
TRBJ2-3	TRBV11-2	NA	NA	TGTGCCAGCAGCCCCCCGGGGGGCGGGAGTACGTATTTT	CASSPPGGGSTYF
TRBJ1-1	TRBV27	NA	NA	TGTGCCAGCAGTCCAGGGGTTTTCGCTGAAGCTTTCTTT	CASSPGVFAEAFF